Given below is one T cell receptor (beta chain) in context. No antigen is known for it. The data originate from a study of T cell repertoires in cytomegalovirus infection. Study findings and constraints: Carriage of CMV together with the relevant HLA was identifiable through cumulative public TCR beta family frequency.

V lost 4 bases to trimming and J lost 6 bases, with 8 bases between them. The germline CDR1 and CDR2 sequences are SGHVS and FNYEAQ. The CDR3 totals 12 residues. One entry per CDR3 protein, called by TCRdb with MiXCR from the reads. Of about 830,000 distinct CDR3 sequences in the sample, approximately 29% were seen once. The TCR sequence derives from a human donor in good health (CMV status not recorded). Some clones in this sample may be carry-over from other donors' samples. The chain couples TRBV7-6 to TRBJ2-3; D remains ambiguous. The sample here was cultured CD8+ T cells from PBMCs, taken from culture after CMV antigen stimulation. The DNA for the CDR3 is TGTGCCAGCAGCTCAAAATGGGATACGCAGTATTTT. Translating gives CASSSKWDTQYF.